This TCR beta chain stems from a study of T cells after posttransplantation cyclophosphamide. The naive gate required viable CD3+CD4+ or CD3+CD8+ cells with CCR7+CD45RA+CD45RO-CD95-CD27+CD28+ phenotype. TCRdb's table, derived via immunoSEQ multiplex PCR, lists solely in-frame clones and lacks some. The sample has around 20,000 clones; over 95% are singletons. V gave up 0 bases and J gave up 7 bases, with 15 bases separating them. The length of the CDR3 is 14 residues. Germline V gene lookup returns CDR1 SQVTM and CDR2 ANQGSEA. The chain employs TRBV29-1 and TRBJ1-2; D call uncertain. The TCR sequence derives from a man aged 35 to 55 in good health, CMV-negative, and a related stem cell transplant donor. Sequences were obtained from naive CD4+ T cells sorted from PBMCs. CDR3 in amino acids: CSVEEEGSLAGYTF. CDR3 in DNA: TGCAGCGTTGAAGAAGAGGGTTCTCTCGCTGGCTACACCTTC.